The source of this T cell receptor beta chain is a study of CD4 T cells in relation to SARS-CoV-2 and coronaviruses. Turning to the study itself: TCR beta CDR3s were sequenced after approximately ten-day antigen culture of PBMCs. No peptide or an HIV-1 Nef peptide pool served as negative control.

The assay was immunoSEQ multiplex PCR, and TCRdb's table has in-frame clones only and misses some. The repertoire holds around 25,000 clones, roughly 80% seen once, with approximately 13% in the top ten. Before the COVID-19 pandemic, during about 2010-2018, CD4+ T cells were taken from unexposed donors. Isolation of CD4+ T cells took place after about eleven days in culture. Unexposed-donor CD4+ T cells were probed with SARS-CoV-2 S/N and four cold-coronavirus spikes, cells permitting. Points on this clone: As yet, its antigen is unknown.

Sequenced input: CD4+ T cells from PBMCs, cultured in vitro. The receptor comes from a human donor in good health.

CDR3 protein: CAWSLDSATNEKLFF. Here the CDR3 DNA reads TGTGCCTGGAGTCTGGACAGTGCAACTAATGAAAAACTGTTTTTT. The chain has TRBV30 and TRBJ1-4; perhaps TRBD1 as D (6 bases). V dropped 2 bases and J dropped 0 bases, with 10 bases sitting between them. CDR1 and CDR2 (germline): GTSNPN, SVGIG (reference sequence). CDR3 length equals 15 residues.